Listed below are T cell receptor beta chains from one sample, sequenced in a study of OX40 agonist ivuxolimab in advanced cancers. Some clones are missing from TCRdb's copy, which holds only in-frame ones; the method was immunoSEQ multiplex PCR. The sample includes roughly 56,000 clones, around 85% of them seen just once. This material consisted of CD4+ or CD8+ T cells sorted from blood, taken in a trial of the OX40 agonist ivuxolimab. Every receptor here comes from an adult with an advanced solid tumor such as melanoma, head and neck, liver or kidney cancer. The CDR3 runs from the conserved cysteine through the conserved F or W. Fields, in order: D gene, clone size, J gene, V gene, CDR3 DNA, CDR3 protein. D genes are given only for firm matches. Size values are once, few and many counts, or a class for expanded clones, and some rows have none.

NA | once | TRBJ2-7 | TRBV5-1 | TGCGCCAGCAGCTCGGAGCTAGGGTTGGACGAGCAGTACTTC | CASSSELGLDEQYF
TRBD1 | NA | TRBJ1-1 | TRBV19 | TGTGCCAGTAGGACAGGGGGCAACACTGAAGCTTTCTTT | CASRTGGNTEAFF
NA | NA | TRBJ2-2 | TRBV11-3 | TGTGCCAGCAGCCCATACACCGGGGAGCTGTTTTTT | CASSPYTGELFF
TRBD2 | NA | TRBJ2-5 | TRBV29-1 | TGCAGCGTGCAGACTAGCGGGGGTGGGACCCAGTACTTC | CSVQTSGGGTQYF
TRBD1 | NA | TRBJ2-1 | TRBV6-1 | TGTGCCAGCAGTGAAAAAAGGGGGCCGCTTCGGGATGAGCAGTTCTTC | CASSEKRGPLRDEQFF
NA | once | TRBJ1-5 | TRBV7-8 | TGTGCCAGCAGCTTAGCCCGTTCAAATAGCAATCAGCCCCAGCATTTT | CASSLARSNSNQPQHF
NA | NA | TRBJ1-1 | TRBV11-2 | TGTGCCAGCAGCTTAGGTCCGCCAGCCACTGAAGCTTTCTTT | CASSLGPPATEAFF
NA | NA | TRBJ2-4 | TRBV15 | TGTGCCACCAGCAGAGAGGCCCAGGGCGCAGCCAAAAACATTCAGTACTTC | CATSREAQGAAKNIQYF
NA | few | TRBJ1-6 | TRBV6-6 | TGTGCCAGCAGTGCAGGGAGCTCCTATAATTCACCCCTCCACTTT | CASSAGSSYNSPLHF
TRBD2 | once | TRBJ2-5 | TRBV10-3 | TGTGCCATCAGCCCGGGACTAGTTAGGGAGACCCAGTACTTC | CAISPGLVRETQYF
NA | NA | TRBJ1-5 | TRBV6-5 | TGTGCCAGCAGTAGTTCGTTGTATCGGCTCCAGCATTTT | CASSSSLYRLQHF
TRBD1 | NA | TRBJ1-2 | TRBV18 | TGTGCCAGCTCACCAGTGGGACAGGGCTATGGCTACACCTTC | CASSPVGQGYGYTF
TRBD1 | NA | TRBJ1-1 | TRBV18 | TGTGCCAGCTCACCCCAGGGACAGGGAAACACTGAAGCTTTCTTT | CASSPQGQGNTEAFF
TRBD1 | NA | TRBJ1-1 | TRBV5-6 | TGTGCCAGCAGCGGCGGGGACAGGCCAAAAAACACTGAAGCTTTCTTT | CASSGGDRPKNTEAFF
NA | once | TRBJ2-3 | TRBV5-6 | TGTGCCAGCAGCTTGTATCCAGGGCGAGATTCCACAGATACGCAGTATTTT | CASSLYPGRDSTDTQYF
NA | NA | TRBJ2-1 | TRBV29-1 | TGCAGCGTGCACAGGGAAAAAGGGTCTGAGCAGTTCTTC | CSVHREKGSEQFF
NA | NA | TRBJ1-2 | TRBV2 | TGTGCCAGCAATGTTCCGGCAGTAATAGGCTATGGCTACACCTTC | CASNVPAVIGYGYTF
TRBD1 | NA | TRBJ2-3 | TRBV30 | TGTGCCTGGAGGGCTTTTACAGGGGACCCCACAGATACGCAGTATTTT | CAWRAFTGDPTDTQYF
TRBD2 | NA | TRBJ2-5 | TRBV5-1 | TGCGCCAGCGGACCTAGCGGGGGCCGGGGAGAGACCCAGTACTTC | CASGPSGGRGETQYF
TRBD2 | NA | TRBJ2-7 | TRBV28 | TGTGCCAGCACCCTCGGGGGGGCGCAGATCTACGAGCAGTACTTC | CASTLGGAQIYEQYF
TRBD1 | once | TRBJ2-1 | TRBV5-1 | TGCGCCAGCAGCTTGGAAGGACAGGGGGCCTACCTCAATGAGCAGTTCTTC | CASSLEGQGAYLNEQFF
NA | once | TRBJ2-7 | TRBV25-1 | TGTGCCAGCAGTGAATTCGACACAAGATACGAGCAGTACTTC | CASSEFDTRYEQYF
TRBD1 | few | TRBJ1-5 | TRBV29-1 | TGCAGCGTTTCACAGGGGGCTAACAATCAGCCCCAGCATTTT | CSVSQGANNQPQHF
TRBD1 | NA | TRBJ2-3 | TRBV25-1 | TGTGCCAGCAGTAAAGGGGACAGAATACCAGATACGCAGTATTTT | CASSKGDRIPDTQYF
TRBD1 | NA | TRBJ1-3 | TRBV5-4 | TGTGCCAGCAGCTTGGGGACAGGGACTGGAAACACCATATATTTT | CASSLGTGTGNTIYF
TRBD1 | once | TRBJ2-2 | TRBV15 | TGTGCCACCAGCGAACGGACAGGGGGCCTCCCCGGGGAGCTGTTTTTT | CATSERTGGLPGELFF
NA | NA | TRBJ1-2 | TRBV2 | TGTGCCAGCAGTGAAGCGGCAGGGGTTGGGGGCTACACCTTC | CASSEAAGVGGYTF
NA | NA | TRBJ1-4 | TRBV7-2 | TGTGCCAGCAGAACAAGCACCTTTGGTGAAAAACTGTTTTTT | CASRTSTFGEKLFF
TRBD2 | NA | TRBJ2-4 | TRBV28 | TGTGCCAGCTTGGGGACTAGCAAAAACATTCAGTACTTC | CASLGTSKNIQYF
NA | NA | TRBJ2-4 | TRBV23-1 | TGCGCCAGCAGTCAAGTAGCCGCATTGGACTTC | CASSQVAALDF
TRBD2 | NA | TRBJ2-7 | TRBV4-2 | TGTGCCAGCAGCCAAGATCGGCTAGCGGGAGCCCCCTACGAGCAGTACTTC | CASSQDRLAGAPYEQYF
TRBD2 | NA | TRBJ2-7 | TRBV7-8 | TGTGCCAGCAGCCCAATAGCGGGTCGACCCTACGAGCAGTACTTC | CASSPIAGRPYEQYF
NA | NA | TRBJ1-2 | TRBV5-4 | TGTGCCAGCAGCACCGACAGTAACTATGGCTACACCTTC | CASSTDSNYGYTF
TRBD1 | NA | TRBJ2-7 | TRBV28 | TGTGCCAGCAGTTTTCCTCGTGGGACAGGCTACGAGCAGTACTTC | CASSFPRGTGYEQYF
NA | NA | TRBJ2-1 | TRBV5-4 | TGTGCCAGCAGCCGAAATGGCGGGACAATTTTTTATGAGCAGTTCTTC | CASSRNGGTIFYEQFF
NA | once | TRBJ1-4 | TRBV29-1 | TGCAGCGTCAGCTTCGGCACTAATGAAAAACTGTTTTTT | CSVSFGTNEKLFF
NA | NA | TRBJ2-1 | TRBV9 | TGTGCCAGCAGCCCTTCCCCCGGGGGTGAGCAGTTCTTC | CASSPSPGGEQFF
NA | NA | TRBJ1-6 | TRBV4-1 | TGCGCCAGCAGCCCAATGACACCCTACTCCTATAATTCACCCCTCCACTTT | CASSPMTPYSYNSPLHF
TRBD2 | NA | TRBJ2-5 | TRBV5-1 | TGCGCCAGCAGATTAGCGGGGCGCACTCAAGAGACCCAGTACTTC | CASRLAGRTQETQYF
NA | NA | TRBJ1-5 | TRBV9 | TGTGCCAGCAGCGTAGACCCCAGGGCGGGACAGCCCCAGCATTTT | CASSVDPRAGQPQHF